The T cell receptor beta chain described here comes from a study of PD-1 blockade in classical Hodgkin lymphoma. Study-level points and caveats: For complete responders, baseline diversity was comparable to that of newly diagnosed patients.

Trimming removed 5 bases at V and 5 bases at J, with 22 bases between. This CDR3 is 18 amino acids long. On this clone itself: Its specificity is unknown.

All patients experienced relapse after autologous stem cell transplantation, and brentuximab vedotin exposure was variable. Assay: immunoSEQ multiplex PCR; the TCRdb copy retains only in-frame clones and omits some. This table holds nearly 55,000 clones, over 70% found once. The sequence was obtained from a human donor with classical Hodgkin lymphoma. This material consisted of peripheral blood mononuclear cells (PBMCs), taken at baseline. V is TRBV6-7 and J is TRBJ2-6; the D is unclear. TRBV6-7 carries the ORF label, with uncertain function. In nucleotides, the CDR3 is TGTGCCAGCAGTCGAAGTCTGCGTTTACAAAGTCGGGCCAACGTCCTGACTTTC. Residues: CASSRSLRLQSRANVLTF.